What follows are 32 T cell receptor beta chains derived from one specimen sequenced in a study of T cells expressing NK-cell markers. TCRdb reprocessed the 5' RACE reads and stores each CDR3 protein as one record, lacking DNA. The data include 400,000 or so distinct CDR3 sequences; the top ten clones carry over 8.5%. Sequenced input: blood T cells: a sorted CD56 or NKG2C T cell subset, CD4+ or CD8+ T cells, or bulk PBMC T cells (not recorded which). The receptor source for this set is a woman aged 45-59 years in good health.

The chain is built from TRBV5-1 and TRBJ2-1; as DNA is missing, the TRBD2 call by TCRdb cannot be tested. Germline CDR1 reads SGHRS; CDR2 reads YFSETQ. The CDR3 spans 17 residues. The CDR3 reads CASSSTPTSGRASEQFF.

This chain joins TRBV27 and TRBJ1-2. Germline V CDR1 and CDR2: MNHEY, SMNVEV (reference sequence). The CDR3 sequence is 15 residues long. CDR3 in amino acids: CASSLVGGANYGYTF.

CDR3: CASSLKADEQFF. The chain has TRBV11-2 and TRBJ2-1. This CDR3 has 12 amino acids. Germline assignment: CDR1 SGHAT and CDR2 FQNNGV.

The CDR3 spells CASCPRLDLTGELFF. V usage is TRBV5-1 and J usage is TRBJ2-2; the D call from TCRdb, TRBD1, cannot be confirmed without DNA. Per the germline V gene, CDR1 is SGHRS and CDR2 is YFSETQ. The CDR3 is 15 residues long. The entire variable domain, with the rest obtained from reference TRBV5-1 and TRBJ2-2, is as follows: KAGVTQTPRYLIKTRGQQVTLSCSPISGHRSVSWYQQTPGQGLQFLFEYFSETQRNKGNFPGRFSGRQFSNSRSEMNVSTLELGDSALYLCASCPRLDLTGELFFGEGSRLTVL.

J is TRBJ2-3 and V is TRBV12-3 or TRBV12-4; TCRdb selects TRBD1, and the lack of DNA leaves this call unchecked. This CDR3 has 12 residues. The CDR3 sequence: CAGGSEVGTQYF.

The rearrangement joins TRBV25-1 to TRBJ1-6; TCRdb calls TRBD1, which cannot be checked without DNA. Germline CDR1 is MGHDK and CDR2 is SYGVNS. The CDR3 runs to 14 residues. Here the CDR3 reads CASSEIAPPWPLHF.

J is TRBJ2-1 and V is TRBV5-1; TCRdb gives TRBD2 as the D gene, but with no DNA this cannot be confirmed. This CDR3 spans 14 amino acids. Germline values: CDR1 SGHRS, CDR2 YFSETQ. The CDR3 loop is CASSPIGGDNEQFF.

The V and J genes are TRBV27 and TRBJ2-7; checking the TCRdb D call of TRBD1 is not possible without DNA. CDR1 and CDR2 from the germline V gene are MNHEY and SMNVEV (reference sequence). The CDR3 has 15 amino acids. The CDR3 protein is CASRIGTSSSYEQYF.

J is TRBJ2-1 and V is TRBV23-1; TCRdb proposes TRBD2, but this gene call is untestable without DNA. TRBV23-1 is assigned to the ORF class and has an uncertain function. The length of the CDR3 is 17 residues. The CDR3 is CASWHGTSGPDYHEQFF.

The rearrangement joins TRBV9 to TRBJ2-1; TCRdb's D call of TRBD2 is untestable without DNA. Germline lookup yields CDR1 SGDLS and CDR2 YYNGEE. The CDR3 runs 15 residues. Here the CDR3 reads CASSPRDSLNNEQFF.

The chain recombines TRBV9 with TRBJ1-4. The CDR3 consists of 13 residues. The germline gives CDR1 SGDLS, CDR2 YYNGEE. This CDR3 reads CASSVGGGDKLFF. The full variable domain, completed using reference TRBV9 and TRBJ1-4, is DSGVTQTPKHLITATGQRVTLRCSPRSGDLSVYWYQQSLDQGLQFLIQYYNGEERAKGNILERFSAQQFPDLHSELNLSSLELGDSALYFCASSVGGGDKLFFGSGTQLSVL.

The chain combines TRBV10-3 with TRBJ2-3; the D gene TCRdb calls, TRBD1, cannot be checked with no DNA. CDR3 size: 16 residues. Germline CDR1 reads ENHRY; CDR2 reads SYGVKD. Here the CDR3 reads CAISESKTGDGDTQYF.

The chain links TRBV7-9 to TRBJ2-2; absent DNA, TCRdb's TRBD1 call cannot be checked. From germline, CDR1 is SEHNR and CDR2 FQNEAQ (reference sequence). CDR3 length: 15 amino acids. The CDR3: CASSLPGAGTGELFF.

The gene calls are TRBV12-3 or TRBV12-4 and TRBJ2-2; lacking DNA, the TRBD2 call made by TCRdb goes unchecked. The CDR3 has 14 amino acids. CDR3 in amino acids: CASSLAGTDRGLFF.

The V call is TRBV11-2, the J call TRBJ2-3; the D call of TRBD2 rests on TCRdb alone, since no DNA is present to check it. Germline V gene data show CDR1 as SGHAT and CDR2 as FQNNGV. This CDR3 is built from 17 residues. CDR3 amino acids: CASSSKFQASGSYTQYF.

The chain couples TRBV2 to TRBJ1-6; TCRdb indicates TRBD1, and absent DNA this call remains unverified. The CDR3 spans 15 residues. Looked up from germline, CDR1 is SNHLY and CDR2 is FYNNEI. This CDR3 reads CGREGTGDYNSPLHF.

This chain joins TRBV2 and TRBJ1-1; TCRdb's D gene call, TRBD1, goes unchecked for lack of DNA. Germline CDR1 is SNHLY and CDR2 is FYNNEI. The CDR3 contains 16 residues. This chain's CDR3 is CASSEGTGGRDTEAFF. Based on the CDR3 plus reference TRBV2 and TRBJ1-1, the full variable domain is EPEVTQTPSHQVTQMGQEVILRCVPISNHLYFYWYRQILGQKVEFLVSFYNNEISEKSEIFDDQFSVERPDGSNFTLKIRSTKLEDSAMYFCASSEGTGGRDTEAFFGQGTRLTVV.

The chain couples TRBV12-3 or TRBV12-4 to TRBJ2-4; the D call from TCRdb, TRBD1, cannot be confirmed without DNA. CDR3 length equals 15 residues. CDR3 amino acids: CASSGTGKAKNIQYF.

The gene calls are TRBV25-1 and TRBJ2-1; TCRdb's D call of TRBD1 is untestable without DNA. Per the germline V gene, CDR1 is MGHDK and CDR2 is SYGVNS. The CDR3 loop spans 15 amino acids. The CDR3 loop is CASRPPGFSYNEQFF.

The rearrangement links TRBV20-1 to TRBJ2-1; as DNA is missing, the TRBD2 call by TCRdb cannot be tested. Germline V lookup: CDR1 DFQATT, CDR2 SNEGSKA (reference sequence). The CDR3 has 18 amino acids. The CDR3 region is CSATSGSGRAGSYNEQFF.

CDR3 protein: CASSNYNEQFF. The chain uses TRBV19 and TRBJ2-1. The CDR3 is 11 amino acids. Germline CDR1 and CDR2: LNHDA and SQIVND (reference sequence).

The chain employs TRBV4-1 and TRBJ2-1; TCRdb picks TRBD2, but there is no DNA to check that call. This CDR3 spans 11 amino acids. CDR1 and CDR2 from the germline V gene are MGHRA and YSYEKL. The CDR3 loop reads CASSQFEGQFF.

This sequence joins TRBV29-1 and TRBJ2-1; absent DNA, TCRdb's TRBD2 call cannot be checked. The CDR3 covers 14 residues. Germline CDR1 and CDR2: SQVTM and ANQGSEA. CDR3 in amino acids: CSVELPASVDEQFF.

The CDR3 reads CASSLKPPRGNEQFF. The rearrangement uses TRBV11-1 and TRBJ2-1; TCRdb's assignment of TRBD1 cannot be checked, as there is no DNA. CDR1 SGHAT and CDR2 FQDESV come from the germline V gene (reference sequence). The CDR3 extends over 15 amino acids.

This rearrangement joins TRBV27 to TRBJ2-1; lacking DNA, the TRBD2 call made by TCRdb goes unchecked. CDR1 and CDR2 (germline): MNHEY, SMNVEV (reference sequence). This CDR3 spans 21 amino acids. The CDR3 reads CATRTRLAEISLISSYNEQFF.

The rearrangement links TRBV5-1 to TRBJ1-2; the TRBD1 assignment by TCRdb is unverifiable without DNA. Per germline, CDR1 SGHRS and CDR2 YFSETQ. The CDR3 covers 15 residues. The CDR3 here is CASSFGQAPNYGYTF.

This sequence joins TRBV7-9 and TRBJ2-1; TCRdb lists TRBD2, though no DNA is available to test this call. The CDR3 is 15 amino acids. CDR1 and CDR2 from the germline V gene are SEHNR and FQNEAQ (reference sequence). CDR3 in amino acids: CASSSSGKEYNEQFF.

This chain connects TRBV10-1 to TRBJ2-5; TCRdb's D call of TRBD1 is untestable without DNA. The CDR3 covers 13 residues. Germline assignment: CDR1 WNHNN and CDR2 SYGVQD (reference sequence). The CDR3 region is CASTGWLGETQYF.

The rearrangement joins TRBV15 to TRBJ1-2. The germline gives CDR1 LNHNV, CDR2 YYDKDF (reference sequence). This CDR3 has 14 residues. The CDR3 protein is CATSRGQGIYGYTF.

The rearrangement uses TRBV7-7 and TRBJ2-7. The CDR3 consists of 14 residues. The germline V gene encodes CDR1 SSHAT and CDR2 FNYEAQ (reference sequence). The CDR3 is CASSIGTSGGEQYF.

V usage is TRBV6-2 or TRBV6-3 and J usage is TRBJ2-3; TCRdb indicates TRBD2, and absent DNA this call remains unverified. Germline CDR1 MNHEY, CDR2 SVGEGT. The CDR3 covers 16 residues. The CDR3 protein is CASSNPGLAGADTQYF.

CDR3 residues: CSALSGPAGARDEQFF. V usage is TRBV20-1 and J usage is TRBJ2-1; TCRdb gives TRBD1 as the D gene, but with no DNA this cannot be confirmed. The germline CDR1 and CDR2 sequences are DFQATT and SNEGSKA (reference sequence). The CDR3 totals 16 residues.